The source of this T cell receptor beta chain is a study of persistence of HIV-infected CD4 T cells. Across the whole study: Blood samples, up to 180 mL, came from multiple time points, except a couple of leukapheresis donors sampled once.

For this clone: Its antigen is currently unknown.

The stimulus was lysate of CMV-infected fibroblasts, about 11 ug/mL. Sorted nonresponding memory CD4+ T cells were CD40L-negative, CD69-negative, CD45RO-high. Donors had CD4+ T cell counts above 400 cells/uL and were CMV-seropositive. Study-wide points: Degenerate expanded CDR3beta sequences were enriched among CMV- and Gag-responding cells.

This was the immunoSEQ version 4 assay in survey mode. Template was genomic DNA at about 10 ng/uL, with up to roughly 1 ug used per sample. Here immunoSEQ multiplex PCR was the method, and the copy in TCRdb shows in-frame clones only, minus some. The table lists under 60,000 clones, around 72% of them singletons. Germline V gives CDR1 SNHLY, CDR2 FYNNEI. This CDR3 contains 15 residues. V was pared by 9 bases and J by 7 bases, with 12 bases of the junction left unmatched. The J gene is TRBJ2-4, the V gene TRBV2; 10 bases are shared with TRBD2. The sequencing used CD4+ T cells sorted from PBMCs after roughly 18-hour stimulation, collected from a patient who received antiretroviral therapy. This sequence was found in an adult man with HIV who was CMV-seropositive. The CDR3 DNA reads as TGTGCCAGTTTACCGAATAGCGGGGGGACGAACATTCAGTACTTC. Translating it yields CASLPNSGGTNIQYF.